This T cell receptor (beta chain) was observed in a study of T cells in Graves' hyperthyroidism and ophthalmopathy. Study in general: The initial diagnosis was the point when peripheral blood was collected, ahead of any treatment.

Patients were excluded for uncontrolled infection, other autoimmune disease, pregnancy or lactation. Source material for PBMCs was about 10 ml fresh peripheral blood. As concerns this clonotype: Its target is not known. In this CDR3 the conserved last residue, phenylalanine or tryptophan, is missing, so a read error is likely.

From RNA transcripts, TCR beta CDR3 regions were amplified. The TCR CDR3 first-round RT-PCR relied on the HTBI primer set. TCRdb redid the calling of the multiplex PCR reads with MiXCR, one entry per CDR3 protein. The sample has about 290,000 distinct CDR3 sequences; over 15% are singletons. Overall study results and limits: Ophthalmopathy prediction by the model preceded onset by a median roughly 6.3 months.

V shed 5 bases and J 5 bases; nucleotides not matched to a gene: 10. This CDR3 has 16 residues. Germline V gene lookup returns CDR1 MNHNS and CDR2 SASEGT. The material sequenced was blood. V and J are TRBV6-1 and TRBJ2-3; 10 positions agree with TRBD2. This clonotype originated in a man aged 25-45 years with Graves' hyperthyroidism. The CDR3: CASSLLAGDSGDTQYS. CDR3 DNA sequence: TGTGCCAGCAGTCTTCTAGCGGGAGATTCGGGAGATACGCAGTATTCT.